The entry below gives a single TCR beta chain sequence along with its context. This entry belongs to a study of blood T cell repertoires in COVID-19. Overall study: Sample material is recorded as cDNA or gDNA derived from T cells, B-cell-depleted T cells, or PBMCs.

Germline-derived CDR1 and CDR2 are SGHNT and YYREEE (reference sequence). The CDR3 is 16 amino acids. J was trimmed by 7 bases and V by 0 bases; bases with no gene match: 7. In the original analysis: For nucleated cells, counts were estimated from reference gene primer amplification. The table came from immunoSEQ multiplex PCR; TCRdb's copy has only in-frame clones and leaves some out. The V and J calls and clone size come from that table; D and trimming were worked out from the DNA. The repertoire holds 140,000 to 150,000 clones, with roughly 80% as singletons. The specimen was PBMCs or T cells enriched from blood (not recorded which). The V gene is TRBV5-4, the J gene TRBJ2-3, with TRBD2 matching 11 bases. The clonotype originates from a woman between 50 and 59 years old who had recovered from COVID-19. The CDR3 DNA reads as TGTGCCAGCAGCTTGGATAGTAGCGGGGGGGGACATACGCAGTATTTT. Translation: CASSLDSSGGGHTQYF.